The TCR beta chain under discussion was sequenced for a study of blood T cell repertoires in COVID-19. The protocol was immunoSEQ multiplex PCR, while the TCRdb copy is restricted to in-frame clones and leaves out a portion. Among about 270,000 clones listed, about 87% were seen once. V shed 5 bases and J 4 bases; nucleotides not matched to a gene: 7. The germline gives CDR1 SEHNR, CDR2 FQNEAQ (reference sequence). There are 15 residues in the CDR3. The receptor was isolated from a woman aged 45-60 years who had recovered from COVID-19. The sequenced sample consisted of PBMCs or T cells enriched from blood (not recorded which). The V gene is TRBV7-9, the J gene TRBJ1-4, with 7 nucleotides matching TRBD1. The CDR3 DNA is TGTGCCAGCAGCGCCCGAGGGGGCCTTAATGAAAAACTGTTTTTT. Its translation is CASSARGGLNEKLFF.